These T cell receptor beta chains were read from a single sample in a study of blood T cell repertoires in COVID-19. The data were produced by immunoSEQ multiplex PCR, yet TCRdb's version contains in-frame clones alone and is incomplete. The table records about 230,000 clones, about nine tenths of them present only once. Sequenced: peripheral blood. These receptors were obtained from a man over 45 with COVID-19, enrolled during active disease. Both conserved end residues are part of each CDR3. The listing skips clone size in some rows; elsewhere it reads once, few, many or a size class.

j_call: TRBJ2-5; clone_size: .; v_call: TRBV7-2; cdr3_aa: CASSLEVAGETQYF
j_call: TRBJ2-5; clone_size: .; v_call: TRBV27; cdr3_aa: CASSPVRGPLPLQETQYF
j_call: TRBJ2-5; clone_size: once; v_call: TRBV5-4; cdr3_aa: CASSLQGMETQYF
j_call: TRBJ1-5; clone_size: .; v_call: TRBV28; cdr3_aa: CASSLPAGGEPQHF
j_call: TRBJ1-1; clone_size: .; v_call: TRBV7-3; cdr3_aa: CATKTPGGTEAFF
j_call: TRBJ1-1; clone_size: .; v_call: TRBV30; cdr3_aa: CACHLPQGLTEAFF
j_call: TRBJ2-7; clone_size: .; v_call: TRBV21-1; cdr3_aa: CAGLAGVHYEQYF
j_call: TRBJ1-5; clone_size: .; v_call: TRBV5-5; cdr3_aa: CASSARQADQPQHF
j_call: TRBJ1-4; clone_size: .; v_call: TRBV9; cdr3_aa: CASSPGQRITNEKLFF
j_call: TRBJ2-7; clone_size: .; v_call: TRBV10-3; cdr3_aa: CAISRTSLGEQYF
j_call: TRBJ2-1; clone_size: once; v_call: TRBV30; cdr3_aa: CAWSVQYNEQFF
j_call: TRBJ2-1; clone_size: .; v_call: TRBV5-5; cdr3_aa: CASTVPVTSDNNEQFF
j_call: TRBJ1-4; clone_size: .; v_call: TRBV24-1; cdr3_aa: CATPIRGEKLFF
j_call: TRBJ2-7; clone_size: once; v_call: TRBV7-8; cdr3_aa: CASSHDRTSYEQYF
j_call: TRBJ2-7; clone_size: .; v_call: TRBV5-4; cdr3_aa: CASSLRRRQGARVYEQYF
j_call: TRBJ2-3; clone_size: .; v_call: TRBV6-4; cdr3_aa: CASSESAGRDTQYF
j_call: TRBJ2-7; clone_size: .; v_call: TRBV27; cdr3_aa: CASSSWTSGSYEQYF
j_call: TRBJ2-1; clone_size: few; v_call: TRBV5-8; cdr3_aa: CASSPRGRGYNEQFF
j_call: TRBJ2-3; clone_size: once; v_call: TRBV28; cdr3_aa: CASRSQGSDTQYF
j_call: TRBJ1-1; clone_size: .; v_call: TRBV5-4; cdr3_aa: CASSLGGTGGNTEAFF
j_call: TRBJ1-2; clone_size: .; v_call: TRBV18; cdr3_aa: CASSHDTGTDIYGYTF
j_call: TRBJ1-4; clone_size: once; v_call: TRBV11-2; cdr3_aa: CAGSSPQGNNEKLFF
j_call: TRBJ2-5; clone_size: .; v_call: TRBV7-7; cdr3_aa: CASSRGTGGVGETQYF
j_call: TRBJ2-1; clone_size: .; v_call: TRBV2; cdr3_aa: CASSGDRNNEQFF
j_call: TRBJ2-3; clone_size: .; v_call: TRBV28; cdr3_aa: CASSRAGGTDTQYF
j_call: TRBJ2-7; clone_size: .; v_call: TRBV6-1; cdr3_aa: CASTTTGGGYEQYF
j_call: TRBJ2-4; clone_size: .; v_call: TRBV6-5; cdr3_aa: CASRAGAKNIQYF
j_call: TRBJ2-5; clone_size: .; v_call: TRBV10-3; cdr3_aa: CAIKRDRGGMETQYF
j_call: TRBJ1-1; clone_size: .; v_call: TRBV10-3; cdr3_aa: CAIRLATDSSEAFF
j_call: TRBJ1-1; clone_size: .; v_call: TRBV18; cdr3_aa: CASSLSGQNTEAFF